This T cell receptor beta chain was retrieved from a study of blood T cell repertoires in COVID-19. In the study overall: The United States, Italy and Spain supplied acute and convalescent COVID-19 samples. Sample material is recorded as cDNA or gDNA derived from T cells, B-cell-depleted T cells, or PBMCs.

Per the original data handling: By means of reference gene primer amplification, nucleated cell counts were estimated. The method was immunoSEQ multiplex PCR; TCRdb's version includes in-frame clones alone and lacks a portion of them. The V and J calls and the clone size are those of that table, but D and trimming were determined from the DNA. The sample comprises around 270,000 clones, around nine tenths of which are singletons, and approximately 4.2% rests with the top ten. The CDR3 is made up of 15 amino acids. With 5 bases removed from V and 0 bases from J, the gap between germline ends came to 13 bases. Germline CDR1 LNHDA, CDR2 SQIVND (reference sequence).

The source is a middle-aged man with acute or convalescent COVID-19. The gene calls are TRBV19 and TRBJ1-1; possible D gene TRBD1, 6 bases. Material for sequencing was peripheral blood. DNA for the CDR3: TGTGCCAGTAGTCTAAACTCAGGGGTGAACACTGAAGCTTTCTTT. This encodes CASSLNSGVNTEAFF.